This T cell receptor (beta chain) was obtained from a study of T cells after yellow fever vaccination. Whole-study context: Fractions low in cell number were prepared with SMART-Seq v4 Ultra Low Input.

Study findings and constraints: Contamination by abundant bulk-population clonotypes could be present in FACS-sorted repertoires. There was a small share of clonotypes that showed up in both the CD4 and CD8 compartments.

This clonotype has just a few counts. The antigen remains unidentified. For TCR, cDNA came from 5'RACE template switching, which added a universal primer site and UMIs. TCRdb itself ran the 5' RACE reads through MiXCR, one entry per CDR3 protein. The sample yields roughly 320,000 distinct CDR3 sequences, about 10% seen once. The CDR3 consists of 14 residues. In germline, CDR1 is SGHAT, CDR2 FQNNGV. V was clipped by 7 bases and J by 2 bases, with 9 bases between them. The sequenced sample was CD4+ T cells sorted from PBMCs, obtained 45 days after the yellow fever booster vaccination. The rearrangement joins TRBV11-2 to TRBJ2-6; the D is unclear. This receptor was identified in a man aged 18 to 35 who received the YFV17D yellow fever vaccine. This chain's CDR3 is CASTPSAGANVLTF. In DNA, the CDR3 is TGTGCCAGCACCCCCTCGGCTGGGGCCAACGTCCTGACTTTC.